The entry that follows covers one T cell receptor beta chain sequence. Its target is not known. The CDR3 runs 16 residues. Germline loops: CDR1 MDHEN, CDR2 SYDVKM. V was clipped by 2 bases and J by 1 base, with 12 bases between them. The sample belongs to a study of identical twins. General study points: Twins' surplus sharing was weaker for beta out-of-frame sequences. A lower insertion count was a feature of abundant cord blood beta clonotypes, with no such feature in memory repertoires.

A template switching step contributed a universal primer site, while unique molecular identifiers were present in the cDNA. TCRdb independently ran MiXCR on the 5' RACE reads; one entry per CDR3 protein. The sample carries 250,000 to 350,000 distinct CDR3 sequences, roughly 10% recorded once. This same sample was also taken into another study, of yellow fever vaccine responses in identical twins.

The chain links TRBV28 to TRBJ2-1; D tentatively reads TRBD1 or TRBD2 (5 bases each). Specimen: CD8+ T cells sorted from blood. This sequence originates from a woman aged 18-29 years in good health. The DNA for the CDR3 is TGTGCCAGCAGTTTAACCACGGGGACGTCCTACAATGAGCAGTTCTTC. This sequence encodes CASSLTTGTSYNEQFF.